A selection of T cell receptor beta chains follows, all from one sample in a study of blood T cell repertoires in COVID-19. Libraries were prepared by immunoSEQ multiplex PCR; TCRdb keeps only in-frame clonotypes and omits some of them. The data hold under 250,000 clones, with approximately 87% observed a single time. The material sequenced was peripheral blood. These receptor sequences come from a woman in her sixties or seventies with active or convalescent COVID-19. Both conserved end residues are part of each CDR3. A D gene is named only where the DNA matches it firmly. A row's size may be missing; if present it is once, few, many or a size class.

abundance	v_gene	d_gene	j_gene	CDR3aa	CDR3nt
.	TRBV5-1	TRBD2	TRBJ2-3	CASSFHSGKADTQYF	TGCGCCAGCAGCTTCCACAGCGGGAAGGCAGATACGCAGTATTTT
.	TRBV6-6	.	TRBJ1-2	CASGLQVSPSGYTF	TGTGCCAGCGGGTTACAGGTATCACCCTCGGGCTACACCTTC
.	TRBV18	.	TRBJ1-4	CASSPRTASTNEKLFF	TGTGCCAGCTCACCCCGGACAGCCTCAACTAATGAAAAACTGTTTTTT
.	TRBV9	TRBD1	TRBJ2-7	CASSPTGQNYEQYF	TGTGCCAGCAGCCCGACGGGACAGAACTACGAGCAGTACTTC
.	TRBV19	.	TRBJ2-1	CASSIGPLEHNEQFF	TGTGCCAGTAGTATAGGCCCTCTAGAGCACAATGAGCAGTTCTTC
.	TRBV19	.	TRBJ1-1	CASNIQGEAFF	TGTGCCAGTAACATCCAGGGGGAAGCTTTCTTT
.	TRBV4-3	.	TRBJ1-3	CASSQGSGHSGNTIYF	TGCGCCAGCAGCCAAGGTTCGGGACACTCTGGAAACACCATATATTTT
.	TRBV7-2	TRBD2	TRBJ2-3	CASSLGAGDRSTDTQYF	TGTGCCAGCAGCTTAGGAGCGGGGGACCGAAGTACAGATACGCAGTATTTT
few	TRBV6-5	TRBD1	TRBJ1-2	CASSPQQGADYGYTF	TGTGCCAGCAGTCCTCAACAGGGGGCTGACTATGGCTACACCTTC
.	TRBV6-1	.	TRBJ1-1	CASSEEGGTEAFF	TGTGCCAGCAGTGAAGAAGGGGGCACTGAAGCTTTCTTT
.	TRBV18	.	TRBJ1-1	CASSPREHEAFF	TGTGCCAGCTCACCGCGAGAGCATGAAGCTTTCTTT
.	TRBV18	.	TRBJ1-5	CASSPKGADGQPQHF	TGTGCCAGCTCACCAAAAGGGGCGGATGGGCAGCCCCAGCATTTT
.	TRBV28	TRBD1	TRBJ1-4	CASSERTGDEKLFF	TGTGCCAGCAGTGAAAGGACAGGGGATGAAAAACTGTTTTTT
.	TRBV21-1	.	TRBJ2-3	CASWGVEGASLKDTQYF	TGTGCCAGCTGGGGGGTGGAGGGGGCATCGTTAAAAGATACGCAGTATTTT
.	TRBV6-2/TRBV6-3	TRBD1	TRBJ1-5	CASSRTGENQPQHF	TGTGCCAGCAGTCGGACAGGGGAGAATCAGCCCCAGCATTTT
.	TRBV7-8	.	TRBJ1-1	CASSLLVHSSIEAFF	TGTGCCAGCAGCTTATTGGTGCACAGCTCGATAGAAGCTTTCTTT
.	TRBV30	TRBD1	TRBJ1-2	CAWGGQGGYGYTF	TGTGCCTGGGGCGGACAGGGAGGCTATGGCTACACCTTC
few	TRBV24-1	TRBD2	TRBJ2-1	CATSDWQGLAGKRDEQFF	TGTGCCACCAGTGATTGGCAGGGACTAGCGGGAAAAAGGGATGAGCAGTTCTTC
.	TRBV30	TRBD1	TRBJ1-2	CACGTGPYGYTF	TGTGCCTGTGGGACAGGGCCCTATGGCTACACCTTC
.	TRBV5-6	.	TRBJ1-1	CASSLDTRTEAFF	TGTGCCAGCAGCTTGGACACCCGAACTGAAGCTTTCTTT
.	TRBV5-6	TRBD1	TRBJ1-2	CASSWTGTQYGYTF	TGTGCCAGCAGCTGGACAGGGACCCAGTATGGCTACACCTTC
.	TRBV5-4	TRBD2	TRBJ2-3	CASSPPALGGTTDTQYF	TGTGCCAGCAGCCCTCCGGCTTTGGGGGGGACCACAGATACGCAGTATTTT
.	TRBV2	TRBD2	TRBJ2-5	CASYRLAAGQETQYF	TGTGCCAGCTACAGGCTAGCAGCGGGACAAGAGACCCAGTACTTC
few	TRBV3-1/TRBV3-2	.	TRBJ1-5	CASSQGTGNQPQHF	TGTGCCAGCAGCCAAGGGACTGGTAATCAGCCCCAGCATTTT
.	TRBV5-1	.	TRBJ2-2	CASSGQTNTGELFF	TGCGCCAGCAGTGGGCAGACGAACACCGGGGAGCTGTTTTTT
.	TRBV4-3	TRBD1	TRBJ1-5	CASSQGTGFNQPQHF	TGCGCCAGCAGCCAAGGGACAGGGTTTAATCAGCCCCAGCATTTT
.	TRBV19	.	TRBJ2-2	CASSRLGAIGELFF	TGTGCCAGTAGTCGTCTGGGGGCGATTGGGGAGCTGTTTTTT
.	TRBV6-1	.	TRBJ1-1	CASSEHSVNTEAFF	TGTGCCAGCAGTGAACACTCTGTGAACACTGAAGCTTTCTTT
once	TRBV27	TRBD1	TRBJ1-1	CASSFGTGVDEAFF	TGTGCCAGCAGTTTCGGAACAGGGGTTGATGAAGCTTTCTTT
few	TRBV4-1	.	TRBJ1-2	CASSQDYDYGYTF	TGCGCCAGCAGCCAAGATTATGACTATGGCTACACCTTC
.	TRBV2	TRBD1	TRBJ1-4	CASSGTGAYEKLFF	TGTGCCAGCAGCGGGACAGGGGCGTACGAAAAACTGTTTTTT